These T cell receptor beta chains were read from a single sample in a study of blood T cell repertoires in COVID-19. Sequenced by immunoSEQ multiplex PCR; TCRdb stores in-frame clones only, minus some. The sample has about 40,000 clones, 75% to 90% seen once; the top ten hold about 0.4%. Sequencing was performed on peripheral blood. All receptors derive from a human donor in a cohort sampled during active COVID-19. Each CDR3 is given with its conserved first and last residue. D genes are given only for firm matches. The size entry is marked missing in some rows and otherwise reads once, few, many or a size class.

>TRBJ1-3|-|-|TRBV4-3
CASSQVVTGNTIYF
TGCGCCAGCAGCCAAGTTGTCACAGGAAACACCATATATTTT
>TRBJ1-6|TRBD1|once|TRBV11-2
CASSPRTGLSYNSPLHF
TGTGCCAGCAGCCCCCGGACAGGTCTCTCCTATAATTCACCCCTCCACTTT
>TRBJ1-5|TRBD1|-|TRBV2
CASRGQIGSNQPQHF
TGTGCCAGCAGGGGACAGATAGGTAGCAATCAGCCCCAGCATTTT
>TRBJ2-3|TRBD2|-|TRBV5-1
CASSPLAGGTTDTQYF
TGCGCCAGCTCCCCCTTAGCGGGGGGGACCACAGATACGCAGTATTTT
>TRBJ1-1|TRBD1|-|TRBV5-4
CASRPTGATEAFF
TGTGCCAGCAGACCTACAGGGGCAACTGAAGCTTTCTTT
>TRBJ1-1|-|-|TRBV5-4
CASTLGKGPTEAFF
TGTGCCAGCACCCTGGGGAAGGGGCCCACTGAAGCTTTCTTT
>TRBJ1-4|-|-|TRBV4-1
CASSQPFTTEEKLFF
TGCGCCAGCAGCCAACCCTTCACCACCGAGGAAAAACTGTTTTTT
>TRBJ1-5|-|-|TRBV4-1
CASSQGGYSNQPQHF
TGCGCCAGCAGCCAAGGAGGATATAGCAATCAGCCCCAGCATTTT
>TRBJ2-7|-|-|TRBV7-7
CASSPGQGGYEQYF
TGTGCTAGCAGCCCTGGACAGGGAGGGTACGAGCAGTACTTC
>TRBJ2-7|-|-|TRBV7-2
CASSLDGGQSYEQYF
TGTGCCAGCAGCTTAGACGGGGGGCAATCCTACGAGCAGTACTTC
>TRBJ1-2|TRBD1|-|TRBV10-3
CAISDRTGVVVDYGYTF
TGTGCCATCAGTGATAGGACAGGGGTCGTAGTGGACTATGGCTACACCTTC
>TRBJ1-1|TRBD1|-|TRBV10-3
CAISMTGFGETEAFF
TGTGCCATCAGCATGACAGGGTTTGGGGAAACTGAAGCTTTCTTT
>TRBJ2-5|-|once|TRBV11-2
CASSLRGWETQYF
TGTGCCAGCAGCTTAAGGGGTTGGGAGACCCAGTACTTC
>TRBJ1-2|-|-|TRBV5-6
CASSTLGGPNYGYTF
TGTGCCAGCAGCACCCTCGGGGGGCCAAACTATGGCTACACCTTC
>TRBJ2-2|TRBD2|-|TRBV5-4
CASSRTSGGAAGELFF
TGTGCCAGCAGCCGAACTAGCGGGGGGGCCGCCGGGGAGCTGTTTTTT
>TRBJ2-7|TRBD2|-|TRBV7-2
CASSLTSGETYEQYF
TGTGCCAGCAGCTTGACTAGCGGGGAGACCTACGAGCAGTACTTC
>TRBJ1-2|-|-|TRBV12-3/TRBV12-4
CASSLGGDGYTF
TGTGCCAGCAGTTTAGGGGGGGATGGCTACACCTTC
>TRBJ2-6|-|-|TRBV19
CASRSVSGANVLTF
TGTGCCAGTAGGAGCGTCTCTGGGGCCAACGTCCTGACTTTC
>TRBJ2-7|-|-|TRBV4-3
CASSGGRGTYEQYF
TGCGCCAGCAGCGGGGGGCGGGGGACCTACGAGCAGTACTTC
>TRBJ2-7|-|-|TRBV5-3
CARSTGVEGPWKEQYF
TGTGCCAGAAGCACTGGGGTGGAGGGCCCATGGAAGGAGCAGTACTTC
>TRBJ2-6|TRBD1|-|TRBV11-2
CASSRDRGSSGANVLTF
TGTGCCAGCAGCCGGGACAGGGGTTCTTCTGGGGCCAACGTCCTGACTTTC
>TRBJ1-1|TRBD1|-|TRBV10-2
CASRLGQMNTEAFF
TGCGCCAGCCGTCTGGGACAGATGAACACTGAAGCTTTCTTT
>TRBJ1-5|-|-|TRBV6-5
CASSRQENQPQHF
TGTGCCAGCAGCCGACAGGAAAATCAGCCCCAGCATTTT
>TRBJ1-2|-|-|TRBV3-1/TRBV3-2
CASNLDTLTPPYTF
TGTGCCAGCAACCTGGACACCCTCACTCCCCCGTACACCTTC
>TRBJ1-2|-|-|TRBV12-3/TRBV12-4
CASRGSGYGYTF
TGTGCCAGTAGGGGCTCGGGCTATGGCTACACCTTC
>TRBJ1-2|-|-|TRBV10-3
CAISERRAGRVGGYTF
-
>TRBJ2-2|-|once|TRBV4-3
CASSQDFTVNTGELFF
TGCGCCAGCAGCCAAGATTTCACAGTAAACACCGGGGAGCTGTTTTTT
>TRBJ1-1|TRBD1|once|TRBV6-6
CASSYGTVNTEAFF
TGTGCCAGCAGTTACGGGACAGTGAACACTGAAGCTTTCTTT
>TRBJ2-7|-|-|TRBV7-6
CASSLDPDSSYEQYF
TGTGCCAGCAGCTTAGACCCGGACAGCTCCTACGAGCAGTACTTC
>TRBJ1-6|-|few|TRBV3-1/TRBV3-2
CASSEDLRGNSPLHF
TGTGCCAGCAGCGAGGATCTGAGGGGGAATTCACCCCTCCACTTT
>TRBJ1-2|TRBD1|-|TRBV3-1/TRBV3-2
CASSQVGQGLYGYTF
TGTGCCAGCAGCCAAGTGGGACAGGGGCTCTATGGCTACACCTTC
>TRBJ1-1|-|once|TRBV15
CATSSGVFPIEAFF
TGTGCCACCAGCAGCGGGGTCTTCCCAATTGAAGCTTTCTTT